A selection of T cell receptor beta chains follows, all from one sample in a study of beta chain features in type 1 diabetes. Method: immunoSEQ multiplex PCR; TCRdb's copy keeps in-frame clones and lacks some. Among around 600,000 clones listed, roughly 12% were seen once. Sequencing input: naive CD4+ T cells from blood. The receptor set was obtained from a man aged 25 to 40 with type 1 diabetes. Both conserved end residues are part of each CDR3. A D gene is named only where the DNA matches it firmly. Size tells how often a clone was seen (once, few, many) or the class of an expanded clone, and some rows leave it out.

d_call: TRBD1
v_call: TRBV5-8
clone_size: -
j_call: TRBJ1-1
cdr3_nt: TGTGCCAGCAGCTACAGGGGGCACGACACTGAAGCTTTCTTT
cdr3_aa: CASSYRGHDTEAFF

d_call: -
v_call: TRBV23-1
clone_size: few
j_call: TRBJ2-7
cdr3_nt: TGCGCCAGCAGTCAAACCTGGACGGAGTACGAGCAGTACTTC
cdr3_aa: CASSQTWTEYEQYF

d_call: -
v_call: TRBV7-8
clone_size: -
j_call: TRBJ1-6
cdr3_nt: TGTGCCAGCAGCGGCGGACTGTTGAATTCACCCCTCCACTTT
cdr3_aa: CASSGGLLNSPLHF

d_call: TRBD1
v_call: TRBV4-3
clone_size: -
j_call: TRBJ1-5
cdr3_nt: TGCGCCAGCAGCCAAGTGGACAGGGAAAATCAGCCCCAGCATTTT
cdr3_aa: CASSQVDRENQPQHF

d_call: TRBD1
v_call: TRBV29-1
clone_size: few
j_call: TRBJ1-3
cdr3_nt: TGCAGCGTTGCACGAGGGACAGCTTCTGGAAACACCATATATTTT
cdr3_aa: CSVARGTASGNTIYF

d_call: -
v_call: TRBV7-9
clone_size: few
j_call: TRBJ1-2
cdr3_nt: TGTGCCAGCAGCCCACCAGCTAACTATGGCTACACCTTC
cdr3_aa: CASSPPANYGYTF

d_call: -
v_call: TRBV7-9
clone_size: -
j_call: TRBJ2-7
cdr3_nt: TGTGCCAGCAGCTTAATTCGGGTCCCGAGGGACGAGCAGTACTTC
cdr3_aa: CASSLIRVPRDEQYF

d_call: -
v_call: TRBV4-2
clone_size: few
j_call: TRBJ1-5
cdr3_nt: TGTGCCAGCAGCAGCCGGCTCAATCAGCCCCAGCATTTT
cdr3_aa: CASSSRLNQPQHF

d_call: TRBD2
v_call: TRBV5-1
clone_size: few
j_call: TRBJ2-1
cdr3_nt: TGCGCCAGCAGCTCCGGCGGGGGCTCCTACAATGAGCAGTTCTTC
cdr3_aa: CASSSGGGSYNEQFF

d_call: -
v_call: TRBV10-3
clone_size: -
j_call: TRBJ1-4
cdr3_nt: TGTGCCATCGCTGGGGGCGAAGGTGAAAAACTGTTTTTT
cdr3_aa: CAIAGGEGEKLFF

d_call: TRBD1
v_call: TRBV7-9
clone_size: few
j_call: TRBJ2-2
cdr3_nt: TGTGCCAGCAGCTGGGGACAGGGCACCGGGGAGCTGTTTTTT
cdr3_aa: CASSWGQGTGELFF

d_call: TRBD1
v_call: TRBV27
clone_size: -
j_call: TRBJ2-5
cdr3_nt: TGTGCCAGCAGTCCAGTCTCCGGGACAGGGCAGTGGACCCAGTACTTC
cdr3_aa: CASSPVSGTGQWTQYF

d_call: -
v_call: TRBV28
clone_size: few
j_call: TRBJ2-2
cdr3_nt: TGTGCCAGCAGTCCGGGACTTTTCGCGAACACCGGGGAGCTGTTTTTT
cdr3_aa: CASSPGLFANTGELFF

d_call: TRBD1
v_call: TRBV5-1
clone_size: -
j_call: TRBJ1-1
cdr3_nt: TGCGCCAGCAGGGCCGGGACAGAGAACACTGAAGCTTTCTTT
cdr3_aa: CASRAGTENTEAFF

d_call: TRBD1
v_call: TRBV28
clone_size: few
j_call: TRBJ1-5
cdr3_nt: TGTGCCAGCACCCAGGGGGGGAGCAATCAGCCCCAGCATTTT
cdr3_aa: CASTQGGSNQPQHF

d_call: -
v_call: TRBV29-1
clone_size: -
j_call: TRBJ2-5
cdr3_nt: TGCAGCGCTGACTGGACTTCTGAGACCCAGTACTTC
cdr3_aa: CSADWTSETQYF

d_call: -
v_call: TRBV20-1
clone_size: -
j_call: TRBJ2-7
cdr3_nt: TGCAGTGCTAAAGGGGACTACGAGCAGTACTTC
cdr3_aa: CSAKGDYEQYF

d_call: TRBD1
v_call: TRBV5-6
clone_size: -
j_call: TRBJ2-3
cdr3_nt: TGTGCCAGCAGCTTGGACCAGGGGGCTGCAGATACGCAGTATTTT
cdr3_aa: CASSLDQGAADTQYF

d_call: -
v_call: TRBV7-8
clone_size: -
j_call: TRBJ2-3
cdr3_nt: TGTGCCAGTAACAGACAGACTAGCACAGATACGCAGTATTTT
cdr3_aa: CASNRQTSTDTQYF

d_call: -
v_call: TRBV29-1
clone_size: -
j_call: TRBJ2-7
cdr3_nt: TGCAGCGTTGGGGACTACGAGCAGTACTTC
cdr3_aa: CSVGDYEQYF

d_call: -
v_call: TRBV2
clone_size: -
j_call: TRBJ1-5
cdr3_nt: TGTGCCAGCAGAATGACAGCCGAGCAGCCCCAGCATTTT
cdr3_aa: CASRMTAEQPQHF

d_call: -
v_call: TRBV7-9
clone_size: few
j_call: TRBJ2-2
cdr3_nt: TGTGCCAGCAGCTCGGCTCCGGCCGGGGAGCTGTTTTTT
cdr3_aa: CASSSAPAGELFF

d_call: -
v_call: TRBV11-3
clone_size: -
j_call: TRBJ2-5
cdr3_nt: TGTGCCAGCAGCTTAGTTCAAGGCGCGGCCCAGTACTTC
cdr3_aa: CASSLVQGAAQYF

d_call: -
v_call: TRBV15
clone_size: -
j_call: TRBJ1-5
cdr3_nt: TGTGCCACCAGCAGACAGGACGGAGGTCATCAGCCCCAGCATTTT
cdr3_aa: CATSRQDGGHQPQHF

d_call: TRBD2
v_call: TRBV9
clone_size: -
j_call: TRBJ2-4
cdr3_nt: TGTGCCAGCAGCCCAGAGGGGACTAGCGGGCGGGGGCCGAGAAACATTCAGTACTTC
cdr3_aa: CASSPEGTSGRGPRNIQYF

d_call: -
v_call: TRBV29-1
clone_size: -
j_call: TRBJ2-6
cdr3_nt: TGCAGCGTTGAAGGGCAGACCTCTGGGGCCAACGTCCTGACTTTC
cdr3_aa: CSVEGQTSGANVLTF

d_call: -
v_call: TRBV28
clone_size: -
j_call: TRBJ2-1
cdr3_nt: TGTGCCAGCAGTTTTGAGACAGGTTACAATGAGCAGTTCTTC
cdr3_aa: CASSFETGYNEQFF

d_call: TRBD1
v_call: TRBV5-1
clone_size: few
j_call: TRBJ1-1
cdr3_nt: TGCGCCAGCAGCGTGCTGACAGGGAGCTTGAACACTGAAGCTTTCTTT
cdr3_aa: CASSVLTGSLNTEAFF

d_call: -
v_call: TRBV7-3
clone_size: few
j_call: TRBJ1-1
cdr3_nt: TGTGCCAGCAGCTCTGACAGGAACACTGAAGCTTTCTTT
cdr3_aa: CASSSDRNTEAFF

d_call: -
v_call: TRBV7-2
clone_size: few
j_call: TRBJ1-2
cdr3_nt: TGTGCCAGCAGCTTGGATCCCCCACAGGTCTCGCTTGGCTACACCTTC
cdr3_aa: CASSLDPPQVSLGYTF

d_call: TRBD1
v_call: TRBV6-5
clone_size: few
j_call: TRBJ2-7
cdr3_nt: TGTGCCAGCATCGGACAGGGGTCCTACGAGCAGTACTTC
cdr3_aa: CASIGQGSYEQYF

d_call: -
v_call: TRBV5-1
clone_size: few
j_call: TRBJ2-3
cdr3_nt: TGCGCCAGCAGCTTGCTGGGATTCACAGATACGCAGTATTTT
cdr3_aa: CASSLLGFTDTQYF

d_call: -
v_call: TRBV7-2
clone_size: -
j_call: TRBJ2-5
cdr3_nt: TGTGCCAGCAGCTGGACAAGGGGGGGAGAGACCCAGTACTTC
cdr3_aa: CASSWTRGGETQYF

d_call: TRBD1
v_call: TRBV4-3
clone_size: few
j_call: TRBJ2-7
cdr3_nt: TGCGCCAGCAGCCCATATGGACTGGGGGGACAGGGGGCTCCCTACGAGCAGTACTTC
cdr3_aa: CASSPYGLGGQGAPYEQYF

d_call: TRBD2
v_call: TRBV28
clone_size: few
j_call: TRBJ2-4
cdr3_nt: TGTGCCAGCAGTCAAGGATCTAGCGGGGGGGCCCGAAACATTCAGTACTTC
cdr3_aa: CASSQGSSGGARNIQYF

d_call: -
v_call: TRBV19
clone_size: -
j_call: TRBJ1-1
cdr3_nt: TGTGCCAGTAGTCTCACGGATGAAGCTTTCTTT
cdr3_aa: CASSLTDEAFF

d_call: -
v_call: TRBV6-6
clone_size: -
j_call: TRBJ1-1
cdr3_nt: TGTGCCAGCAGCAGAGACGGACTGATGAACACTGAAGCTTTCTTT
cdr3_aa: CASSRDGLMNTEAFF

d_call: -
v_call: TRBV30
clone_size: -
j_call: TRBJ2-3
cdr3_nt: TGTGCCTGGAGTGTATCCCGGTGCACAGATACGCAGTATTTT
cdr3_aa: CAWSVSRCTDTQYF

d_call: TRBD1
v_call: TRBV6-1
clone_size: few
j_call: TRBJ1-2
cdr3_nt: TGTGCCAGCAGTGAAGGACAGGGACGGAGTGGCTACACCTTC
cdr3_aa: CASSEGQGRSGYTF

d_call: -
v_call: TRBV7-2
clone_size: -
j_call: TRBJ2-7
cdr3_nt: TGTGCCAGCAGCCCAGGGGCCCGAACCTACGAGCAGTACTTC
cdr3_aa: CASSPGARTYEQYF

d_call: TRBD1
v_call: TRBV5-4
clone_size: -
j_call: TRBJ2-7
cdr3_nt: TGTGCCAGCAGCACCGGGACAGGGAACGAGCAGTACTTC
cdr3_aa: CASSTGTGNEQYF

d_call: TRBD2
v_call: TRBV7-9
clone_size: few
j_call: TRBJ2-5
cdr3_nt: TGTGCCAGCAGCTTGACTAGCGGGTGGGTCCAGTACTTC
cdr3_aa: CASSLTSGWVQYF

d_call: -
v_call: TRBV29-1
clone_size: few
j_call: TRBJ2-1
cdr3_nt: TGCAGCGTTGTCAGGGGGGGACACAATGAGCAGTTCTTC
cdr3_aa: CSVVRGGHNEQFF

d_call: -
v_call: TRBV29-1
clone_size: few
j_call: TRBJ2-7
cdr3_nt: TGCAGCGTTGAAGTGGGCCCCTCCTACGAGCAGTACTTC
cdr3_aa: CSVEVGPSYEQYF

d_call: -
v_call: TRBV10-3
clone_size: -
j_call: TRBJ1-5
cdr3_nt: TGTGCCATCAGTGAGTCGCCATTAAGGCAGGGGAGGAAACAGCCCCAGCATTTT
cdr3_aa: CAISESPLRQGRKQPQHF

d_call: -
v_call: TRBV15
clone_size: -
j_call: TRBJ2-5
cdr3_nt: TGTGCCACCAGCAGAGACAGGGGAGAGGGGGAGACCCAGTACTTC
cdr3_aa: CATSRDRGEGETQYF

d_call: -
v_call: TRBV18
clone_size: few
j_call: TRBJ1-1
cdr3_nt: TGTGCCAGCTCACCACCGTCGGGCTACGGGGCTTTCTTT
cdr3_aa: CASSPPSGYGAFF

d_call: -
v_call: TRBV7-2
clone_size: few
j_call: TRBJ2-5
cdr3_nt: TGTGCCAGCAGCTCAGAGAGAGACTCCTTTCAAGAGACCCAGTACTTC
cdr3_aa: CASSSERDSFQETQYF

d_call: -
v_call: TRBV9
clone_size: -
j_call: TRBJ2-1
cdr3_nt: TGTGCCAGCAGTCCCCGAGGCTACAATGAGCAGTTCTTC
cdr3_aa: CASSPRGYNEQFF

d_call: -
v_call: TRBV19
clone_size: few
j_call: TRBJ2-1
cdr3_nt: TGTGCCAGTAGTATAGGCGGGGGCCCTACCTACAATGAGCAGTTCTTC
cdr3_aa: CASSIGGGPTYNEQFF

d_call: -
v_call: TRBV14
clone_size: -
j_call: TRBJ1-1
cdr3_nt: TGTGCCAGCAGCCACCAGGGGTTTTTGAACACTGAAGCTTTCTTT
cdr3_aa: CASSHQGFLNTEAFF

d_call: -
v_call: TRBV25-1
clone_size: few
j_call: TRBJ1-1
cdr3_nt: TGTGCCAGCAGTGAACCCCCTAGGGCAGGGGAGAACACTGAAGCTTTCTTT
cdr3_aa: CASSEPPRAGENTEAFF

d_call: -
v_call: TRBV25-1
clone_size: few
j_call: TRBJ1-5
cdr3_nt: TGTGCCAGCAGTGAACATGCAGGGATGGGTCAGCCCCAGCATTTT
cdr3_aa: CASSEHAGMGQPQHF